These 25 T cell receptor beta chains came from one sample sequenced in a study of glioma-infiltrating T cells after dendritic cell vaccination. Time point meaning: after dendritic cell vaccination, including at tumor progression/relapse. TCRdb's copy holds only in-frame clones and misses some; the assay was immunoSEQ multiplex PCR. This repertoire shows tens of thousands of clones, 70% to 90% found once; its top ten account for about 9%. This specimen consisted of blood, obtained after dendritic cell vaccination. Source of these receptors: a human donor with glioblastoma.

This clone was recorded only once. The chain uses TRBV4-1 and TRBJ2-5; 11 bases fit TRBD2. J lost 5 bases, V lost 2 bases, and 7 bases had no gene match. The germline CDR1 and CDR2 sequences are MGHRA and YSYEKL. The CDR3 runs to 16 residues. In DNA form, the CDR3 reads TGCGCCAGCAGCCAACTCATAGCGGGGGGGTCGGAGACCCAGTACTTC. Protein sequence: CASSQLIAGGSETQYF.

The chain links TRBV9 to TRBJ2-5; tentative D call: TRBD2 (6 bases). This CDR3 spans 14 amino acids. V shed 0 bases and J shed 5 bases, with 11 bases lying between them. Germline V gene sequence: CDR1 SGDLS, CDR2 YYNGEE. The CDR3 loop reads CASSVGGAEETQYF. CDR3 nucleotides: TGTGCCAGCAGCGTAGGCGGGGCCGAGGAGACCCAGTACTTC.

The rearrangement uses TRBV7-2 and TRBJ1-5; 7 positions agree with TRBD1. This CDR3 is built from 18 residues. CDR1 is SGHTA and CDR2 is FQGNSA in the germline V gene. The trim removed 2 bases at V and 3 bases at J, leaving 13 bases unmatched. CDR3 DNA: TGTGCCAGCAGCTTATATAGTTCAGGGGGACCATTCAATCAGCCCCAGCATTTT. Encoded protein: CASSLYSSGGPFNQPQHF.

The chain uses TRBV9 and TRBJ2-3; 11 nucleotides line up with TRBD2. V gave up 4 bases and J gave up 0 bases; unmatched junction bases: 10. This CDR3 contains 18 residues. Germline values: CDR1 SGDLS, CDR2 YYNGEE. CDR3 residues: CASSLWTGTSGSTDTQYF. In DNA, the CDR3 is TGTGCCAGCAGCCTTTGGACCGGGACTAGCGGAAGCACAGATACGCAGTATTTT. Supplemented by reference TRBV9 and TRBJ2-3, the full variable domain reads DSGVTQTPKHLITATGQRVTLRCSPRSGDLSVYWYQQSLDQGLQFLIQYYNGEERAKGNILERFSAQQFPDLHSELNLSSLELGDSALYFCASSLWTGTSGSTDTQYFGPGTRLTVL.

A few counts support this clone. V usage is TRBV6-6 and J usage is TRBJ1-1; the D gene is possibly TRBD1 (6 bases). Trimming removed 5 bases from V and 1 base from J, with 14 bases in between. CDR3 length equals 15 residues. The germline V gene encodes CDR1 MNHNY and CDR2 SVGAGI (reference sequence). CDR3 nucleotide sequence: TGTGCCAGCAGTCCCCATGGACAGAAGAACACTGAAGCTTTCTTT. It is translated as CASSPHGQKNTEAFF.

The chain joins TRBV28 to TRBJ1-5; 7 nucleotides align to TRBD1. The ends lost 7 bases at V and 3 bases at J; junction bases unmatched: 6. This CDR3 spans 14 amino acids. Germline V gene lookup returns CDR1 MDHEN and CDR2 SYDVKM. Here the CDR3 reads CASNQGGSNQPQHF. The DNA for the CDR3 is TGTGCCAGCAATCAAGGGGGCTCCAATCAGCCCCAGCATTTT.

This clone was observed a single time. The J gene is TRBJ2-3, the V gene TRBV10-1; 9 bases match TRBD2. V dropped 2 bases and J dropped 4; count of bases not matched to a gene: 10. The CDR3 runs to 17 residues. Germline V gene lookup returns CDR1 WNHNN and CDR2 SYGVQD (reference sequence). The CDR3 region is CASSERLAGTEADTQYF. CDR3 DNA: TGCGCCAGCAGTGAGAGGCTAGCGGGGACGGAGGCAGATACGCAGTATTTT.

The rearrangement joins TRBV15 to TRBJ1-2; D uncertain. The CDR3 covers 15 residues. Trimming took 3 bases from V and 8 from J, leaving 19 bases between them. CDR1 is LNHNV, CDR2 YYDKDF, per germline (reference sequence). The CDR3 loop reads CATSSVVGWTGGYTF. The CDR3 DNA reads TGTGCCACCAGCAGTGTCGTGGGGTGGACTGGGGGCTACACCTTC.

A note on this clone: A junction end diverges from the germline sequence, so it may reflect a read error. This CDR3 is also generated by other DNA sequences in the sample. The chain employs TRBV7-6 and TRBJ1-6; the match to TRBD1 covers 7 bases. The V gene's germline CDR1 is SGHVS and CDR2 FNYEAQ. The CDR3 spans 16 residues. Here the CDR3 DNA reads TGTGCCAGCAGTTCCGGGACAGTCTCCTATAATTCCCCCCTCCACTTT. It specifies CASSSGTVSYNSPLHF.

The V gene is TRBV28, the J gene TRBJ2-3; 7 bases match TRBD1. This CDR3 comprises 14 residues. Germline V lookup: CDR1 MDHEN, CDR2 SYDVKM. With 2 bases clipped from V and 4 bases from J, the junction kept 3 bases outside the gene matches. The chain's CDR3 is CASSLRQGADTQYF. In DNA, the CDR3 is TGTGCCAGCAGTTTAAGGCAGGGGGCAGATACGCAGTATTTT. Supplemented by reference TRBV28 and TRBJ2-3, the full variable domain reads DVKVTQSSRYLVKRTGEKVFLECVQDMDHENMFWYRQDPGLGLRLIYFSYDVKMKEKGDIPEGYSVSREKKERFSLILESASTNQTSMYLCASSLRQGADTQYFGPGTRLTVL.

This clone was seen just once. In DNA form, the CDR3 reads TGTGCCAGCAGCTTGGGGACTAGCGGGGGGCAAGAGACCCAGTACTTC. Translation: CASSLGTSGGQETQYF. The chain couples TRBV5-4 to TRBJ2-5; 14 nucleotides align to TRBD2. CDR3 size: 16 residues. J lost 2 bases, V lost 0 bases, and 0 bases had no gene match. The germline V gene has CDR1 SGHNT and CDR2 YYREEE (reference sequence).

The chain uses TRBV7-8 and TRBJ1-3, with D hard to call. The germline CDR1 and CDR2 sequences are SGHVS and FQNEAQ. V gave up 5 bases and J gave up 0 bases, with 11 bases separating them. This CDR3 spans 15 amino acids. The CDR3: CASSPEVFSGNTIYF. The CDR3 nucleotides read TGTGCCAGCAGCCCTGAGGTCTTCTCTGGAAACACCATATATTTT.

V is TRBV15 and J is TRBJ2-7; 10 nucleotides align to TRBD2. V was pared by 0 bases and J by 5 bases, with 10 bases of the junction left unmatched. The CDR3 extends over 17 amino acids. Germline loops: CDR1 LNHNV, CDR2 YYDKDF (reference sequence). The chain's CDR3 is CATSRDNQRGGLNEQYF. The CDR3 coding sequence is TGTGCCACCAGCAGAGATAACCAGCGGGGGGGCCTGAACGAGCAGTACTTC.

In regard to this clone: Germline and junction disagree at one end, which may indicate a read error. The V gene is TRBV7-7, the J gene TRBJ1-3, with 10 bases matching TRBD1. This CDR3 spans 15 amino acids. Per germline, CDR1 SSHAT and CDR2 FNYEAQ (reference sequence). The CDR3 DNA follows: TGTGCTAGCAGCTTAGACAGGGGGCCTGGAAACACCATATATTTT. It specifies CASSLDRGPGNTIYF.

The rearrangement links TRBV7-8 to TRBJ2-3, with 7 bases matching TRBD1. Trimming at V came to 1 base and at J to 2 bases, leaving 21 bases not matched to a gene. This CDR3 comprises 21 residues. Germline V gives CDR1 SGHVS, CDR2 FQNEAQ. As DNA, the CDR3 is TGTGCCAGCAGCTTAGAGTCAACCGGGACAGTACCTCAGTGGTTCACAGATACGCAGTATTTT. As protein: CASSLESTGTVPQWFTDTQYF.

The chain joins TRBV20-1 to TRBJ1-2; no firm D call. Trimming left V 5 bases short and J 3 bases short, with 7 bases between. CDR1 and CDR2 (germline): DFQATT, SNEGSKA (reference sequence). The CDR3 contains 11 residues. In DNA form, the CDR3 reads TGCAGTGCTTATACTTACTATGGCTACACCTTC. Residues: CSAYTYYGYTF.

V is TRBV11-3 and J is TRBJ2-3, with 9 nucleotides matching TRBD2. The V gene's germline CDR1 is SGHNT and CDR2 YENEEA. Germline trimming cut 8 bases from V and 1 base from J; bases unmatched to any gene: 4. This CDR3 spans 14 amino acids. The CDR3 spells CASGKRGGTDTQYF. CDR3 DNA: TGTGCCAGCGGCAAGCGGGGGGGCACAGATACGCAGTATTTT.

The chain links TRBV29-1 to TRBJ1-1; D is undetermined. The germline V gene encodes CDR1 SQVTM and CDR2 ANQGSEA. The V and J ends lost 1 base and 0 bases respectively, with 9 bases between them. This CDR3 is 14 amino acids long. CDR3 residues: CSVEGARLNTEAFF. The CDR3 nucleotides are TGCAGCGTTGAAGGGGCCAGATTGAACACTGAAGCTTTCTTT.

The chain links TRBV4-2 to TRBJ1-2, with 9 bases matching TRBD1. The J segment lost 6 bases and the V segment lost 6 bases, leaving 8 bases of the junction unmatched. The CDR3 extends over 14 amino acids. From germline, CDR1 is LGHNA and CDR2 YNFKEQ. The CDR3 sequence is CASSQAGTGNGYTF. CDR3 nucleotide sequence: TGTGCCAGCAGTCAGGCCGGGACAGGGAATGGCTACACCTTC.

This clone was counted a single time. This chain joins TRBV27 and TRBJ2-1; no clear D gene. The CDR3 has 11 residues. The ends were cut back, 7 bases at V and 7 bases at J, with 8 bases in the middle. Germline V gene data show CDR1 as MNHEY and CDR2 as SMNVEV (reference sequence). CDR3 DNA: TGTGCCAGCACCCGAGCGAATGAGCAGTTCTTC. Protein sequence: CASTRANEQFF.

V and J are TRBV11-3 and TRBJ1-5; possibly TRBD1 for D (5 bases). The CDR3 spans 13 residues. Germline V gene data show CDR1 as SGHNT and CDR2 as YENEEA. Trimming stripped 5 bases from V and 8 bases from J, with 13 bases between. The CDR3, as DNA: TGTGCCAGCAGCCAATCCACGACAGAGCCCCAGCATTTT. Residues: CASSQSTTEPQHF.

The CDR3 sequence: CAWSVSAEETQYF. For the CDR3, the DNA is TGTGCCTGGAGTGTTAGCGCAGAGGAGACCCAGTACTTC. This chain connects TRBV30 to TRBJ2-5; maybe TRBD2 (5 bases). V lost 0 bases and J lost 5, with 10 bases in between. The CDR3 totals 13 residues. Germline V gives CDR1 GTSNPN, CDR2 SVGIG (reference sequence).

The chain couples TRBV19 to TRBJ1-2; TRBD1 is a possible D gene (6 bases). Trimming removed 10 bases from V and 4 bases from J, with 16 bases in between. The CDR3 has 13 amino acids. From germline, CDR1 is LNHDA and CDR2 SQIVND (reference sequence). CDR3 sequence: CAIRDTETYGYTF. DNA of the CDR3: TGTGCCATTCGGGACACGGAAACCTATGGCTACACCTTC.

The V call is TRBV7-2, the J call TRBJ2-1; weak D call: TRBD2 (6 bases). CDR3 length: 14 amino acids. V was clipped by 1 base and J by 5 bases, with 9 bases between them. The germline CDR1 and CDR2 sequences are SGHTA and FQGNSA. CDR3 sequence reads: CASSLVPGDNEQFF. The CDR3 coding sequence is TGTGCCAGCAGCTTAGTTCCGGGGGACAATGAGCAGTTCTTC.

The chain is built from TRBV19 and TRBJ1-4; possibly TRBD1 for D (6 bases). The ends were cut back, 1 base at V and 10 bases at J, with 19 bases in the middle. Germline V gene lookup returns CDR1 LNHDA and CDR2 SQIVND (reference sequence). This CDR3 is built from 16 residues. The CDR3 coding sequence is TGTGCCAGTAGTATAGCGGGGGGCGCTTCGATCGGAAAACTGTTTTTT. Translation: CASSIAGGASIGKLFF.